This T cell receptor beta chain came from a study of vaccination effects on CD4 cells after COVID-19. In the study overall: BNT162b2 vaccine or mRNA-1273 vaccine was given to participants in two doses.

TCRdb keeps only in-frame clones here, not all; method: immunoSEQ multiplex PCR. Among about 79,000 clones listed, about 74% were seen once. Remarks on this clone: What it binds is not known.

Germline loops: CDR1 MNHNS, CDR2 SASEGT. This CDR3 spans 15 amino acids. V dropped 2 bases and J dropped 2; count of bases not matched to a gene: 4. Under the ViraFEST assay, PBMC were stimulated with viral peptide pools so that antigen-specific CD4+ T cells expanded. Sequencing was performed afterwards. Following an approximately ten-day culture, CD4+ T cells were purified. In the vaccine recipients, nucleocapsid antibodies were negative and there was no prior SARS-CoV-2 infection. This receptor was obtained from a human donor who received a COVID-19 vaccine. The sample here was CD4+ T cells from PBMCs cultured with HCoV-229E spike peptides, taken before COVID-19 vaccination. The chain uses TRBV6-1 and TRBJ2-3; TRBD2 matches at 7 bases. The CDR3 DNA reads as TGTGCCAGCAGTGAATTGGGGGGGGTCACAGATACGCAGTATTTT. Translation: CASSELGGVTDTQYF.